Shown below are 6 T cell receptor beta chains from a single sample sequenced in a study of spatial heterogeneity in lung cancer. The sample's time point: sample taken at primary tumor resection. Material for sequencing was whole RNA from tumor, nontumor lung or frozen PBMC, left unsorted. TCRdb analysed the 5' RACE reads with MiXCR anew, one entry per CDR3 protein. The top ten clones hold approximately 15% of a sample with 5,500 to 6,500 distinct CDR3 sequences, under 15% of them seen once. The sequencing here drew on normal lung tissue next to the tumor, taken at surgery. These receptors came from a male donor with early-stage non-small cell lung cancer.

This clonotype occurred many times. For the CDR3, the DNA is TGTGCCAGCAGCTTAATTGGTACTATTGGGAACTATGGCTACACCTTC. Translation: CASSLIGTIGNYGYTF. This sequence joins TRBV7-2 and TRBJ1-2, with no clear D. Trimming removed 2 bases at V and 2 bases at J, with 15 bases between. This CDR3 is built from 16 residues. Germline V CDR1 and CDR2: SGHTA, FQGNSA.

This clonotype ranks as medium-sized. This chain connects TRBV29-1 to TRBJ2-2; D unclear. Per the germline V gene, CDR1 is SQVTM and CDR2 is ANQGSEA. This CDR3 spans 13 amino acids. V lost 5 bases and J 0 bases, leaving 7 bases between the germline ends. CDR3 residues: CSVTHTNTGELFF. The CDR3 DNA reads TGCAGCGTTACACATACGAACACCGGGGAGCTGTTTTTT.

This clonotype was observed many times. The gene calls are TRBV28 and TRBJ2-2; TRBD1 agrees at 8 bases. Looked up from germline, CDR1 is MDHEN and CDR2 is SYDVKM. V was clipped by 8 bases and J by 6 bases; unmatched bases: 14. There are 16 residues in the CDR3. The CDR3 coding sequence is TGTGCCAGCCGGACCGGACAGGGCTTGGGGGCCGGGGAGCTGTTTTTT. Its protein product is CASRTGQGLGAGELFF.

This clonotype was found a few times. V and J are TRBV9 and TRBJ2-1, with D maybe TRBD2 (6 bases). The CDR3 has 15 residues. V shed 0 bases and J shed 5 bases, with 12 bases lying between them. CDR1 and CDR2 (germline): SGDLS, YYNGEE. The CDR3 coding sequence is TGTGCCAGCAGCGTAGTGGGGGGAGCCGACAATGAGCAGTTCTTC. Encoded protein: CASSVVGGADNEQFF.

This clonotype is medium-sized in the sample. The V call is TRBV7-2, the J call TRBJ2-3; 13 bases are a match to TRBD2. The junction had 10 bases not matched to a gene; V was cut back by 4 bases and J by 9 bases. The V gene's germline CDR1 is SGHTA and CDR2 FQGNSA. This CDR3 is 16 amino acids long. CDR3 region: CASSSLGLAGLGTQYF. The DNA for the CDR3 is TGTGCCAGCAGCTCCCTGGGACTAGCGGGATTGGGCACGCAGTATTTT.

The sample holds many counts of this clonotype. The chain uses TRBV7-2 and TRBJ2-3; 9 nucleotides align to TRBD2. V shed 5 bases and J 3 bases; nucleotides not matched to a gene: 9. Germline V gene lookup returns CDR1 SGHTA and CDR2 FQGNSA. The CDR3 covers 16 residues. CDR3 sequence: CASSPRVAGETDTQYF. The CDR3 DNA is TGTGCCAGCAGCCCAAGGGTAGCGGGAGAAACAGATACGCAGTATTTT.